These 29 T cell receptor beta chains originate from one sample sequenced in a study of technical replicates of blood from several donors. TCRdb's copy holds only in-frame clones and misses some; the assay was immunoSEQ multiplex PCR. The data hold approximately 78,000 clones, with 95% to 96% observed a single time. Sequencing was done on a sample of T cells isolated from PBMCs. Receptors were obtained from a human donor in good health.

The chain combines TRBV2 with TRBJ2-7; D is unclear. The CDR3 covers 16 residues. The germline gives CDR1 SNHLY, CDR2 FYNNEI. The V end lost 0 bases, the J end lost 0 bases, and 12 bases lay between the germline ends. CDR3 coding DNA: TGTGCCAGCAGTGAAGCGCACAGTTTAAGCTCCTACGAGCAGTACTTC. This sequence encodes CASSEAHSLSSYEQYF.

This chain connects TRBV4-2 to TRBJ1-1; TRBD1 agrees at 8 bases. Germline lookup yields CDR1 LGHNA and CDR2 YNFKEQ. The CDR3 length is 17 residues. J was trimmed by 6 bases and V by 5 bases; bases with no gene match: 17. CDR3 residues: CASSTRRDRTGTSEAFF. The CDR3 DNA reads as TGTGCCAGCAGCACTCGCCGTGACCGGACAGGGACTTCTGAAGCTTTCTTT.

V gene TRBV10-1 combines with J gene TRBJ2-7, with TRBD2 matching over 10 bases. The trim removed 2 bases at V and 7 bases at J, leaving 2 bases unmatched. Germline CDR1 reads WNHNN; CDR2 reads SYGVQD (reference sequence). The CDR3 extends over 13 amino acids. The CDR3 sequence is CASSESGRGEQYF. In DNA form, the CDR3 reads TGCGCCAGCAGTGAGAGCGGGAGGGGTGAGCAGTACTTC.

The chain combines TRBV7-3 with TRBJ1-5; D is perhaps TRBD1 (6 bases). This CDR3 comprises 17 residues. Trimming left V 0 bases short and J 9 bases short, with 21 bases between. The germline V gene encodes CDR1 SGHTA and CDR2 FQGTGA. The CDR3 is CASSLTRGTSDRRPQHF. DNA for the CDR3: TGTGCCAGCAGCTTAACCCGGGGCACATCAGACAGGCGGCCCCAGCATTTT.

V and J are TRBV6-5 and TRBJ1-1, with TRBD1 identical over 10 bases. There are 12 residues in the CDR3. J lost 2 bases, V lost 11 bases, and 2 bases had no gene match. Germline lookup yields CDR1 MNHEY and CDR2 SVGAGI. The DNA of the CDR3 is TGTGCCGCGACAGGGGGCAACACTGAAGCTTTCTTT. Its protein is CAATGGNTEAFF.

The count of this clone is one. V gene TRBV15 combines with J gene TRBJ1-2; perhaps TRBD1 as D (5 bases). The CDR3 runs to 16 residues. Germline V gene sequence: CDR1 LNHNV, CDR2 YYDKDF (reference sequence). The V end lost 1 base, the J end lost 3 bases, and 15 bases lay between the germline ends. The DNA of the CDR3 is TGTGCCACCAGCAGAGTGGTCGAATGGGGCGACTATGGCTACACCTTC. Translation gives CATSRVVEWGDYGYTF.

The genes are TRBV28 and TRBJ2-3; maybe TRBD2 (6 bases). Between the trimmed V and J ends, which lost 4 bases and 2 bases, there was a span of 16 bases. The CDR3 is 16 residues long. Per germline, CDR1 MDHEN and CDR2 SYDVKM. The chain's CDR3 is CASSSGGAQSTDTQYF. CDR3 sequence (DNA): TGTGCCAGCAGTTCCGGCGGGGCTCAATCCACAGATACGCAGTATTTT.

This chain connects TRBV28 to TRBJ1-5, with D tentatively TRBD1 (5 bases). CDR3 length: 14 amino acids. The germline gives CDR1 MDHEN, CDR2 SYDVKM. Trimming took 5 bases from V and 1 from J, leaving 9 bases between them. In DNA form, the CDR3 reads TGTGCCAGCAGTCGGACACTGAGCAATCAGCCCCAGCATTTT. It is translated as CASSRTLSNQPQHF.

CDR3 sequence (DNA): TGTGCCAGCAGTTACTATAGCGGAACTAGCACAGATACGCAGTATTTT. This gives the protein CASSYYSGTSTDTQYF. This chain uses TRBV6-5 with TRBJ2-3; D might be TRBD2 (6 bases). There are 16 residues in the CDR3. Trimming took off 1 base at V and 0 bases at J, with 11 bases between the two ends. Germline V gene sequence: CDR1 MNHEY, CDR2 SVGAGI.

This chain links TRBV30 with TRBJ2-5; tentative D call: TRBD2 (6 bases). Trimming removed 4 bases at V and 9 bases at J, with 21 bases between. CDR1 is GTSNPN and CDR2 is SVGIG in the germline V gene (reference sequence). The CDR3 loop spans 14 amino acids. Written as DNA, the CDR3 is TGTGCCTGGAATTATGGGGGGTTTCCCCAGTCCCAGTACTTC. Encoded protein: CAWNYGGFPQSQYF.

J is TRBJ1-2 and V is TRBV6-1, with D possibly being TRBD1 (6 bases). Trimming left V 1 base short and J 2 bases short, with 11 bases between. Germline values: CDR1 MNHNS, CDR2 SASEGT. This CDR3 has 15 amino acids. The CDR3 DNA is TGTGCCAGCAGTGAAGGCGGCAGGGGAAACTATGGCTACACCTTC. Encoded protein: CASSEGGRGNYGYTF.

The CDR3 is CASSSSGPGAFF. The CDR3 DNA sequence: TGCGCCAGCAGCTCCTCAGGCCCTGGGGCTTTCTTT. V is TRBV5-1 and J is TRBJ1-1; D unresolved. CDR3 size: 12 residues. CDR1 and CDR2 from the germline V gene are SGHRS and YFSETQ. V gave up 3 bases and J gave up 11 bases, with 14 bases separating them.

V and J are TRBV28 and TRBJ1-1; possible D gene TRBD1, 5 bases. Germline V gene data show CDR1 as MDHEN and CDR2 as SYDVKM. The length of the CDR3 is 16 residues. Trimming cost V 9 bases and J 5 bases, with 25 bases left between them. CDR3 sequence: CASLGLDRGKKTEAFF. The CDR3 coding sequence is TGTGCCAGTTTAGGACTCGACCGGGGGAAAAAAACTGAAGCTTTCTTT.

The genes are TRBV11-2 and TRBJ1-1; possible D gene TRBD1, 5 bases. V was trimmed by 4 bases and J by 1 base, leaving 7 bases between them. CDR3 length: 13 amino acids. From germline, CDR1 is SGHAT and CDR2 FQNNGV. In nucleotides, the CDR3 is TGTGCCAGCAGCTATGGACAGAACACTGAAGCTTTCTTT. Translated, it gives CASSYGQNTEAFF.

V and J are TRBV6-5 and TRBJ1-1, with D tentatively TRBD1 (5 bases). The CDR3 is made up of 13 amino acids. Per germline, CDR1 MNHEY and CDR2 SVGAGI. V lost 4 bases and J 3 bases, leaving 9 bases between the germline ends. DNA of the CDR3: TGTGCCAGCAGTTCCAGACAGCACACTGAAGCTTTCTTT. Encoded protein: CASSSRQHTEAFF.

This clone came up once. The chain joins TRBV5-1 to TRBJ2-1; D is unresolved. The CDR3 is 16 amino acids. Germline assignment: CDR1 SGHRS and CDR2 YFSETQ. The ends were cut back, 0 bases at V and 3 bases at J, with 13 bases in the middle. CDR3 coding DNA: TGCGCCAGCAGCTTGGCCTCACTCCTAATCTACAATGAGCAGTTCTTC. Translation: CASSLASLLIYNEQFF.

This chain links TRBV10-3 with TRBJ2-5, with 10 bases matching TRBD1. CDR1 and CDR2 (germline): ENHRY, SYGVKD. The CDR3 extends over 14 amino acids. The junction had 8 bases not matched to a gene; V was cut back by 8 bases and J by 5 bases. The CDR3 nucleotides read TGTGCCATCGCAGAGGACAGGGGGAGGGAGACCCAGTACTTC. Amino acid sequence: CAIAEDRGRETQYF.

The CDR3 here is CASSSRRGTEAFF. The CDR3 region has the DNA TGTGCCAGCAGTTCCCGACGCGGCACTGAAGCTTTCTTT. This chain links TRBV6-5 with TRBJ1-1; D is uncertain. Germline CDR1 reads MNHEY; CDR2 reads SVGAGI. V lost 4 bases and J lost 4, with 10 bases in between. The CDR3 runs to 13 residues.

The chain uses TRBV21-1 and TRBJ1-5; the D segment call TRBD1 is taken from the table without a DNA check. TRBV21-1 is a known pseudogene. The CDR3 is 16 residues long. For the CDR3, the DNA is TGTGCCAGCAGCTACCGGGACAAAACCCGCAATCAGCCCCAGCATTTT. Amino acid sequence: CASSYRDKTRNQPQHF.

The chain employs TRBV7-8 and TRBJ1-4; D gene ambiguous. Germline loops: CDR1 SGHVS, CDR2 FQNEAQ. The CDR3 length is 16 residues. V gave up 3 bases and J gave up 4 bases, with 15 bases separating them. DNA for the CDR3: TGTGCCAGCAGCTTGCGACGACTTTGGTTTAATGAAAAACTGTTTTTT. As protein: CASSLRRLWFNEKLFF.

The gene calls are TRBV28 and TRBJ2-3; D possibly corresponds to TRBD2 (5 bases). V lost 2 bases to trimming and J lost 5 bases, with 14 bases between them. This CDR3 spans 15 amino acids. Germline-derived CDR1 and CDR2 are MDHEN and SYDVKM. The CDR3, as DNA: TGTGCCAGCAGTTTAACGAGGGAGTATAGAGATACGCAGTATTTT. This codes for CASSLTREYRDTQYF.

The chain links TRBV10-2 to TRBJ2-3; D might be TRBD2 (5 bases). The CDR3 totals 14 residues. The V end lost 3 bases, the J end lost 0 bases, and 7 bases lay between the germline ends. Germline V gene lookup returns CDR1 WSHSY and CDR2 SAAADI. The CDR3 loop is CASSDSGSTDTQYF. The DNA of the CDR3 is TGCGCCAGCAGTGATTCGGGGAGCACAGATACGCAGTATTTT.

The chain combines TRBV6-5 with TRBJ1-4; TRBD1 might be the D (5 bases). V dropped 4 bases and J dropped 7 bases, with 13 bases sitting between them. The CDR3 contains 14 residues. The germline CDR1 and CDR2 sequences are MNHEY and SVGAGI. DNA for the CDR3: TGTGCCAGCAGTTCCAGGGTCATCGGTGAAAAACTGTTTTTT. As protein: CASSSRVIGEKLFF.

This chain links TRBV19 with TRBJ2-7, with 13 positions matching TRBD2. Germline assignment: CDR1 LNHDA and CDR2 SQIVND (reference sequence). CDR3 size: 15 residues. The J segment lost 2 bases and the V segment lost 6 bases, leaving 4 bases of the junction unmatched. CDR3 protein: CASSGTSGETYEQYF. DNA of the CDR3: TGTGCCAGTAGCGGGACTAGCGGGGAGACCTACGAGCAGTACTTC.

The rearrangement links TRBV4-1 to TRBJ2-2; 8 nucleotides line up with TRBD1. The CDR3 is 15 residues long. V trimming: 4 bases; J trimming: 1 base; junction bases outside the gene matches: 2. CDR1 MGHRA and CDR2 YSYEKL come from the germline V gene. This chain's CDR3 is CASSPGTGNTGELFF. Here the CDR3 DNA reads TGCGCCAGCAGCCCCGGGACAGGGAACACCGGGGAGCTGTTTTTT.

The chain uses TRBV19 and TRBJ2-7, with 8 bases matching TRBD2. Germline V gene sequence: CDR1 LNHDA, CDR2 SQIVND (reference sequence). With V trimmed by 3 bases and J by 0 bases, 4 bases remained unmatched. The length of the CDR3 is 15 residues. The CDR3 spells CASSIMAGGSYEQYF. The CDR3 nucleotides read TGTGCCAGTAGTATCATGGCGGGAGGCTCCTACGAGCAGTACTTC.

The genes are TRBV18 and TRBJ2-7; 10 nucleotides line up with TRBD1. Germline values: CDR1 KGHSH, CDR2 LQKENI. The ends lost 3 bases at V and 4 bases at J; junction bases unmatched: 6. This CDR3 region has 15 residues. As DNA, the CDR3 is TGTGCCAGCTCACCTGGACAGGGGGAACGGTACGAGCAGTACTTC. Translating gives CASSPGQGERYEQYF.

V is TRBV10-3 and J is TRBJ2-1; 9 bases match TRBD2. This CDR3 is 17 amino acids long. Germline assignment: CDR1 ENHRY and CDR2 SYGVKD. V trimming: 7 bases; J trimming: 6 bases; junction bases outside the gene matches: 16. The CDR3 is CAIKQSAGAGGRNEQFF. The CDR3 DNA reads TGTGCCATCAAACAGTCCGCTGGGGCGGGAGGGCGCAATGAGCAGTTCTTC.

This chain joins TRBV25-1 and TRBJ2-5, with D unresolved. Germline CDR1 is MGHDK and CDR2 is SYGVNS. This CDR3 has 13 residues. V was cut by 6 bases and J by 2 bases, with 10 bases left in between. The CDR3 DNA follows: TGTGCCAGCAGCGGAGAAAATCAAGAGACCCAGTACTTC. Protein product: CASSGENQETQYF.